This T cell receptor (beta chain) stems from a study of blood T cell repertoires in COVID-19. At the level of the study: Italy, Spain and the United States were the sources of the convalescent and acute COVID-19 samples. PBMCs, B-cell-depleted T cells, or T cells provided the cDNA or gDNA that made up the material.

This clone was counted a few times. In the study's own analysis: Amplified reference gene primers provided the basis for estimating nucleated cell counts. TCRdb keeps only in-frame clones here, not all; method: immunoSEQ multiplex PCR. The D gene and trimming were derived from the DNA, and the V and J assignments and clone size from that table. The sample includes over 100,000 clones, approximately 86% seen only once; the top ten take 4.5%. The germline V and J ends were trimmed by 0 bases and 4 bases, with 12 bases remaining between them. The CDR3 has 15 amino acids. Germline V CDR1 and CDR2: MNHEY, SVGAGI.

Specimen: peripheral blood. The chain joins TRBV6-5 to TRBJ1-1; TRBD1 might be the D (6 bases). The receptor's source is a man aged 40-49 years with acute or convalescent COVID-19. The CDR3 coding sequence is TGTGCCAGCAGTTACTCGAGGGCAGGGGCCACTGAAGCTTTCTTT. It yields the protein CASSYSRAGATEAFF.